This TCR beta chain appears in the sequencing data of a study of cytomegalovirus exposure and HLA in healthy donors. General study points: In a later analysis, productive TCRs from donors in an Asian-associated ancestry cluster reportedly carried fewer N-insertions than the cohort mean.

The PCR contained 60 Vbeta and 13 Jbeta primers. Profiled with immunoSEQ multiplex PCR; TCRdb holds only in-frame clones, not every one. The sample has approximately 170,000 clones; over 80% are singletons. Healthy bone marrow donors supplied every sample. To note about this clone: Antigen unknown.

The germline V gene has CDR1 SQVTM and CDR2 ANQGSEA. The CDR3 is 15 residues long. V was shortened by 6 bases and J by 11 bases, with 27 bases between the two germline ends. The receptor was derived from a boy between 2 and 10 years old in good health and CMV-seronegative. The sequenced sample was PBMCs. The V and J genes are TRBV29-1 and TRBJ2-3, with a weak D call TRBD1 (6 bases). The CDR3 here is CSVRTWTAYTEGQYF. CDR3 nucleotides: TGCAGCGTCCGAACCTGGACAGCCTACACAGAAGGGCAGTATTTT.